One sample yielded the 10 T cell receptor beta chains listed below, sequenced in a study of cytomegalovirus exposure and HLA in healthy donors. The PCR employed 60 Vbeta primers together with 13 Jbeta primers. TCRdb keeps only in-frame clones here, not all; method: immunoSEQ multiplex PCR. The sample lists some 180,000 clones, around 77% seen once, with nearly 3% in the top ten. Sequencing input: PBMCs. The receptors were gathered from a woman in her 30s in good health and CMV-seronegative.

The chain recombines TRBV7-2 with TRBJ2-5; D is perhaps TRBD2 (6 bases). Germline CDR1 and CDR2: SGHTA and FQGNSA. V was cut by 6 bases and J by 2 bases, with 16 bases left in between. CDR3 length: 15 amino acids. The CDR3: CASRENGGPQETQYF. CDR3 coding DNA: TGTGCCAGCAGAGAAAATGGAGGGCCTCAAGAGACCCAGTACTTC.

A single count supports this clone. Here the CDR3 DNA reads TGTGCCAGCAGCTTAGGTTACGGGACATTTAGCAATCAGCCCCAGCATTTT. This sequence encodes CASSLGYGTFSNQPQHF. The gene calls are TRBV7-8 and TRBJ1-5; D might be TRBD1 (6 bases). This CDR3 contains 17 residues. The V gene's germline CDR1 is SGHVS and CDR2 FQNEAQ. V dropped 1 base and J dropped 0 bases, with 13 bases sitting between them.

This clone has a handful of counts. The CDR3: CASRRWGRTYEQYF. The CDR3 nucleotides read TGTGCCAGCAGGCGATGGGGGCGCACCTACGAGCAGTACTTC. The J gene is TRBJ2-7, the V gene TRBV6-5, with D possibly matching TRBD1 (6 bases). CDR1 MNHEY and CDR2 SVGAGI come from the germline V gene. Trimming cost V 6 bases and J 2 bases, with 14 bases left between them. The CDR3 is 14 amino acids.

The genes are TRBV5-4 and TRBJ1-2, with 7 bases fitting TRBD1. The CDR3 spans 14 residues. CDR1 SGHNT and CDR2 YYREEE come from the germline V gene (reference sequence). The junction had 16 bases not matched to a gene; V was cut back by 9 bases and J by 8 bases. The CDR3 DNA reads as TGTGCCATCCCTTTCCGACAGGGTGCAGACGGCTACACCTTC. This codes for CAIPFRQGADGYTF.

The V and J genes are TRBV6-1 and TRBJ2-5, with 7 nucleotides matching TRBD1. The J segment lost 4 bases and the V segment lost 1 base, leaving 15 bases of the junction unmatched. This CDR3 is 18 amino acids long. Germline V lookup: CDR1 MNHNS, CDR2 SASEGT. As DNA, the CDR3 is TGTGCCAGCAGTGAAGTGAAGGGGGCAGGTGCACGGGGAGAGACCCAGTACTTC. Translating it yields CASSEVKGAGARGETQYF.

CDR3 bases: TGCAGCGTCAATCCTTTTAGTACGAGCTACAATGAGCAGTTCTTC. The encoded protein is CSVNPFSTSYNEQFF. V gene TRBV29-1 combines with J gene TRBJ2-1; D unclear. Germline loops: CDR1 SQVTM, CDR2 ANQGSEA. The CDR3 has 15 residues. V was trimmed by 6 bases and J by 3 bases, leaving 18 bases between them.

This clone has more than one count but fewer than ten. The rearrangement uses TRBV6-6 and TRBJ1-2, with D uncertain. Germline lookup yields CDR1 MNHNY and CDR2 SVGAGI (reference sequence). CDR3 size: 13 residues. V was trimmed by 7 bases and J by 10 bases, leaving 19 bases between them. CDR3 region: CASKQTRLLDYTF. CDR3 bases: TGTGCCAGCAAACAGACACGCCTCCTCGACTACACCTTC.

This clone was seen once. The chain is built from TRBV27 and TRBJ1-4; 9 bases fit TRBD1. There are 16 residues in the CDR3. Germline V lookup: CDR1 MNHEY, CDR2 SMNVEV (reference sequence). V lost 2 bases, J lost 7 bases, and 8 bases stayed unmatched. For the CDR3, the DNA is TGTGCCAGCAGTTTAGTGGTGGGGACAGGGATTGAAAAACTGTTTTTT. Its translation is CASSLVVGTGIEKLFF.

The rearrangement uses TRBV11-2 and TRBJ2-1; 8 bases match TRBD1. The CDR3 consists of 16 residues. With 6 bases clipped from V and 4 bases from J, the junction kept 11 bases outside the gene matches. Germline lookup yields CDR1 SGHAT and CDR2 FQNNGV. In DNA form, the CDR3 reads TGTGCCAGCAGGGGCAGGGGGCCCCAGACTTACAATGAGCAGTTCTTC. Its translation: CASRGRGPQTYNEQFF.

The CDR3 reads CASSPPTYEQYF. The CDR3 DNA is TGTGCCAGCTCACCCCCAACCTACGAGCAGTACTTC. This chain connects TRBV18 to TRBJ2-7; the D is unclear. CDR3 size: 12 residues. Germline V gene sequence: CDR1 KGHSH, CDR2 LQKENI. Deletions cut 3 bases from V and 2 bases from J, with 5 bases between.